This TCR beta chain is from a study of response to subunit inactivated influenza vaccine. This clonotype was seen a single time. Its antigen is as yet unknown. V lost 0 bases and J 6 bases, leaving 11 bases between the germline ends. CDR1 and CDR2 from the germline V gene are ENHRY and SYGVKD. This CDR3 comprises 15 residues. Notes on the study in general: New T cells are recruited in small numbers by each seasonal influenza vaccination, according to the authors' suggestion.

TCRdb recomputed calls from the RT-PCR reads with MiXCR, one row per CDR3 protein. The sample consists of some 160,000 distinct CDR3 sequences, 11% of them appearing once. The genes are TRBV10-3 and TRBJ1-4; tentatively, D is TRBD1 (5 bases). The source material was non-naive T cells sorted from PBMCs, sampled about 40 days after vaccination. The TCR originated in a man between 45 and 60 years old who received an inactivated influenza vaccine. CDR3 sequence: CAISESGQGHEKLFF. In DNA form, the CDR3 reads TGTGCCATCAGTGAGTCAGGGCAGGGCCATGAAAAACTGTTTTTT.